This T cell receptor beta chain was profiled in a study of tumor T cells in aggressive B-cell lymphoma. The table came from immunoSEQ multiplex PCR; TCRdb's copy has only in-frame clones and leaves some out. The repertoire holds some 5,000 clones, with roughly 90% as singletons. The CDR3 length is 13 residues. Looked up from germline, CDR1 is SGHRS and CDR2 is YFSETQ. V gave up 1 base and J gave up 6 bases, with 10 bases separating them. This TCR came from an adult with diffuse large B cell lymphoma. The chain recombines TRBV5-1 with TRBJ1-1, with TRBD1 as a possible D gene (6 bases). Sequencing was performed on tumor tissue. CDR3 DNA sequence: TGCGCCAGCAGCTTGTCCCCAGGGGCTGAAGCTTTCTTT. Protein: CASSLSPGAEAFF.